The source of this T cell receptor beta chain is a study of cytomegalovirus exposure and HLA in healthy donors. With 0 bases removed from V and 0 bases from J, the gap between germline ends came to 8 bases. Per germline, CDR1 GTSNPN and CDR2 SVGIG (reference sequence). The CDR3 spans 14 residues. Each donor was healthy, and each was a bone marrow donor. 13 Jbeta primers and 60 Vbeta primers were used for the PCR. In the authors' methods: Per a later analysis, the number of unique TCR beta chains was approximately 80 million, of which 9 million to 14 million were shared. Some clones are missing from TCRdb's copy, which holds only in-frame ones; the method was immunoSEQ multiplex PCR. V and J calls and clone size are copied from that table; D and trimming were computed from the DNA. There are under 110,000 clones in the sample; more than 65% occur only once, and roughly 6% lies in the top ten. Turning to this clone: Its antigen remains unidentified.

General observations from the study: In a later analysis, DRB1 alleles had the most associated TCRs; HLA-C alleles the fewest. The study recorded about 150 TCR beta chains that were cytomegalovirus-associated.

Sequenced input: PBMCs. The receptor's source is a woman in her 50s in good health and CMV-seropositive. The rearrangement joins TRBV30 to TRBJ1-2, with a possible D match to TRBD1 (5 bases). The CDR3, as DNA: TGTGCCTGGAGTGTACGACAGACTAACTATGGCTACACCTTC. Protein product: CAWSVRQTNYGYTF.